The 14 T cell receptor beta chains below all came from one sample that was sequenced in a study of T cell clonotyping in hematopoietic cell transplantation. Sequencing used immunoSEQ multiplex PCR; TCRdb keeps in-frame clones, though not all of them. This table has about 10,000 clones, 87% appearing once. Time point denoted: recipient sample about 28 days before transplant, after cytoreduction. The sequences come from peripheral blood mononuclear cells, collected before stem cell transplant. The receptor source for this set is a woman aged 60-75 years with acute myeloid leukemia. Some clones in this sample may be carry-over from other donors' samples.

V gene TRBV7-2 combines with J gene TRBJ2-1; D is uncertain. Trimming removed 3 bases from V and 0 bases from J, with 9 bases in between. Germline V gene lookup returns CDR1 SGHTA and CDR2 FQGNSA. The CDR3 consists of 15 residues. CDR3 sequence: CASSFVSSSYNEQFF. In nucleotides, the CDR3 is TGTGCCAGCAGCTTCGTCTCGAGCTCCTACAATGAGCAGTTCTTC.

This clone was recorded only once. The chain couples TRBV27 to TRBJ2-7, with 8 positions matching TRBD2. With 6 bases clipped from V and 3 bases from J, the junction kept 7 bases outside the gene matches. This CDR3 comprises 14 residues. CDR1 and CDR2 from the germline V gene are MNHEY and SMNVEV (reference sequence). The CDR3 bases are TGTGCCAGCAGAGAGCCGGGACTAGACTACGAGCAGTACGTC. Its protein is CASREPGLDYEQYV.

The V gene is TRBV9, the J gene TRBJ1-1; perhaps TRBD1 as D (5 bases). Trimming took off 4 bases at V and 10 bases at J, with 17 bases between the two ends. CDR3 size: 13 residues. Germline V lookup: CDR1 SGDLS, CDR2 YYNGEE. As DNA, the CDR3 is TGTGCCAGCAGCAGGGGCTCTTACAGCCGAGCTTTCTTT. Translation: CASSRGSYSRAFF.

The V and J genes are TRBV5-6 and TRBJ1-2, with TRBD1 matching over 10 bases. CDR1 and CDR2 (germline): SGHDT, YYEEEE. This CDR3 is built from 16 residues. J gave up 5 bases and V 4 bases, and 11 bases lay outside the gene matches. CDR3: CASSPLAGTGVYGYTF. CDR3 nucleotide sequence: TGTGCCAGCAGCCCCCTCGCCGGGACAGGGGTATATGGCTACACCTTC.

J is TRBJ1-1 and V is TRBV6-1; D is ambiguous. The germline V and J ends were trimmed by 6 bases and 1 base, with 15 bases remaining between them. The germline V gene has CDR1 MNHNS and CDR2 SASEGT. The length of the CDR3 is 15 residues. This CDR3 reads CASRRETRANTEAFF. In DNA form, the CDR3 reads TGTGCCAGCAGGAGGGAAACTCGGGCGAACACTGAAGCTTTCTTT.

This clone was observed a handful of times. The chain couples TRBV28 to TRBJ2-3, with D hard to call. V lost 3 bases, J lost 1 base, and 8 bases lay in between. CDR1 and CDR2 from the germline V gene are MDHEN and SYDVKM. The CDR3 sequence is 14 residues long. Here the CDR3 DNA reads TGTGCCAGCAGTTTCTTGCAGGGCACAGATACGCAGTATTTT. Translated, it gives CASSFLQGTDTQYF.

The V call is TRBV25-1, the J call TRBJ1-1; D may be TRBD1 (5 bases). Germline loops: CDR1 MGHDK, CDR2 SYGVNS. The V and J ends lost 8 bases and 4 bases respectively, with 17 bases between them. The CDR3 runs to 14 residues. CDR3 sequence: CASLGGAGLTEAFF. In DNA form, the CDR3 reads TGTGCCAGCTTGGGAGGGGCGGGCCTCACTGAAGCTTTCTTT.

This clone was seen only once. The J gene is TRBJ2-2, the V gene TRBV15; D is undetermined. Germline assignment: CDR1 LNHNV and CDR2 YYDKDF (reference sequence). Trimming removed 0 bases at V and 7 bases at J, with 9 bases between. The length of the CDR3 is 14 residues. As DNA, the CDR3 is TGTGCCACCAGCAGAGATCTCGAGTACGGGGAGCTGTTTTTT. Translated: CATSRDLEYGELFF.

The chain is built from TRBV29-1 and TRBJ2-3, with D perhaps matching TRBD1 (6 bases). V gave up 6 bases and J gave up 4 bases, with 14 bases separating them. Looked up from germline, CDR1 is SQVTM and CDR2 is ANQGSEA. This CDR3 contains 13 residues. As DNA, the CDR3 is TGCAGCGTCAAATTGACAGGTGCAGATACGCAGTATTTT. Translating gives CSVKLTGADTQYF.

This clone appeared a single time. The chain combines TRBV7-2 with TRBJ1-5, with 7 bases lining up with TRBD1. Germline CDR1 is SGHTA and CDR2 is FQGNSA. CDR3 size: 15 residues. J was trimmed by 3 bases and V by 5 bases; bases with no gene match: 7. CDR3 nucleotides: TGTGCCAGCAGCCTCTCCGGGACAGACAATCAGCCCCAGCATTTT. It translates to CASSLSGTDNQPQHF.

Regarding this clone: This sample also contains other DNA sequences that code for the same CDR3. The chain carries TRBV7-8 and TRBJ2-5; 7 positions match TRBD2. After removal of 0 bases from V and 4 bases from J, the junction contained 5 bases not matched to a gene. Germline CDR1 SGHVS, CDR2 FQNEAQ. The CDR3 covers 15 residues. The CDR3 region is CASSLAGGPGETQYF. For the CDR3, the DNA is TGTGCCAGCAGCTTAGCGGGAGGGCCGGGAGAGACCCAGTACTTC. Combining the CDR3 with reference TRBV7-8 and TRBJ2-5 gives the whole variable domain GAGVSQSPRYKVAKRGQDVALRCDPISGHVSLFWYQQALGQGPEFLTYFQNEAQLDKSGLPSDRFFAERPEGSVSTLKIQRTQQEDSAVYLCASSLAGGPGETQYFGPGTRLLVL.

CDR3 nucleotides: TGCAGCTTCCGACAGGGTTATGGCTACACCTTC. This sequence encodes CSFRQGYGYTF. V and J are TRBV29-1 and TRBJ1-2; 7 bases map to TRBD1. Germline trimming cut 8 bases from V and 5 bases from J; bases unmatched to any gene: 5. There are 11 residues in the CDR3. Germline V gene lookup returns CDR1 SQVTM and CDR2 ANQGSEA.

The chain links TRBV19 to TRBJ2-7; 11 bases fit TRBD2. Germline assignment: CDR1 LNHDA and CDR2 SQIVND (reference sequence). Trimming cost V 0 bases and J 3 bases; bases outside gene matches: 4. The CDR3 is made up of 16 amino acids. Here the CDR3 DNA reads TGTGCCAGTAGTATAGAACTAGCGGGAGTCGGCTACGAGCAGTACTTC. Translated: CASSIELAGVGYEQYF.

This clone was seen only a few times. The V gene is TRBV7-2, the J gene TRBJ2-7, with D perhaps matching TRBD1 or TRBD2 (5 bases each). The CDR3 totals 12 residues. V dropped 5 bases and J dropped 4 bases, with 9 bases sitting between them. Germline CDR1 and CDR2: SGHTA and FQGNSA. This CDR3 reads CASSGDRYEQYF. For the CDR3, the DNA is TGTGCCAGCAGCGGGGACCGGTACGAGCAGTACTTC.